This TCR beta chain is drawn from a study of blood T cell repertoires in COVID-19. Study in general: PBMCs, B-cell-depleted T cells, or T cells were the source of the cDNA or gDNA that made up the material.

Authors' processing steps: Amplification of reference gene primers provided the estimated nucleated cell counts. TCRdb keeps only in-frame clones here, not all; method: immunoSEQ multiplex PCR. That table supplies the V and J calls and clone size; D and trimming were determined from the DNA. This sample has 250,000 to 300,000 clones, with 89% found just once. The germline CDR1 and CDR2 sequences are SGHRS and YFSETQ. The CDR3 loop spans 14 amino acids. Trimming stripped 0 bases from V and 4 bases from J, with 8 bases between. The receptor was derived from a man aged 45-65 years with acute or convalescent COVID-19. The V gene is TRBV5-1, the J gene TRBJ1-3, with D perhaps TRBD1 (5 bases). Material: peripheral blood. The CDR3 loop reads CASSLATGGNTIYF. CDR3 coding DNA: TGCGCCAGCAGCTTGGCCACAGGAGGAAACACCATATATTTT.